This T cell receptor (beta chain) is from a study of T-cell memory formation after mild COVID-19. Overall study results and limits: Pre-infection memory held some responding clones, suggesting pre-existing cross-reactive T cells responded.

Per germline, CDR1 SGDLS and CDR2 YYNGEE. There are 19 residues in the CDR3. Germline trimming cut 2 bases from V and 13 bases from J; bases unmatched to any gene: 27. From the 5' RACE reads, TCRdb called clonotypes with MiXCR, one entry per CDR3 protein. Found here are about 540,000 distinct CDR3 sequences, 20% of them singletons; the top ten hold roughly an eighth. This clonotype was detected a few times. Its antigen is as yet unknown. The sequencing input was PBMCs or a T cell subset sorted from them (not recorded which). The V gene is TRBV9, the J gene TRBJ2-3, with 8 bases lining up with TRBD1. This receptor was identified in an adult woman who had mild COVID-19 (a few samples of this study predate the infection). Cell type and time point are not known. DNA for the CDR3: TGTGCCAGCAGCGTCGGGGATGGACAGGGAGGAATGGGAGTTGATCTGGAGTATTTT. Its protein is CASSVGDGQGGMGVDLEYF.